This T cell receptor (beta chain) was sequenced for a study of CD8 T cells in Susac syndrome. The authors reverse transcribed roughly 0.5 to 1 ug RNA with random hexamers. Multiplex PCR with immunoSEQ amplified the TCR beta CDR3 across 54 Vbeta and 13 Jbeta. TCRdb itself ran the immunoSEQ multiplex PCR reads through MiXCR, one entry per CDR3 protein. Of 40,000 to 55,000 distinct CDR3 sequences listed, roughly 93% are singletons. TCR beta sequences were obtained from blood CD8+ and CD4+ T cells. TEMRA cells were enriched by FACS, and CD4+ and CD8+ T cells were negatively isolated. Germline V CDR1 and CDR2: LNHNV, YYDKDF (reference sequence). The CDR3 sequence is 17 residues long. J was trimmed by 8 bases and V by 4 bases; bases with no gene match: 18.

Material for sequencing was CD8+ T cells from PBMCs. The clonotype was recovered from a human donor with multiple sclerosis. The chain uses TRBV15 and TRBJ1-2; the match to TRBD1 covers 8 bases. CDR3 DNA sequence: TGTGCCACCAGCACATTACAGGGGGTTCACCAGGTGGAAGGCTACACCTTC. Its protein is CATSTLQGVHQVEGYTF.